The clone carrying this T cell receptor (beta chain) was seen only once. Original methodology: Amplification of reference gene primers was used by the study to estimate nucleated cell counts. Here immunoSEQ multiplex PCR was the method, and the copy in TCRdb shows in-frame clones only, minus some. V, J and clone size are taken as reported in that table, and D and trimming were inferred from the DNA itself. This repertoire shows roughly 200,000 clones, 75% to 90% found once; its top ten account for just under 8.5%. The data derive from a study of blood T cell repertoires in COVID-19. Overall study context: The samples span acute and convalescent COVID-19 from the United States, Italy and Spain. Sources were T cells, B-cell-depleted T cells, or PBMCs; the material itself was cDNA or gDNA.

In germline, CDR1 is SGHDT, CDR2 YYEEEE. The CDR3 totals 12 residues. V was shortened by 7 bases and J by 1 base, with 5 bases between the two germline ends. The chain links TRBV5-6 to TRBJ2-2; no definite D call. Sequencing was carried out using peripheral blood. This receptor was taken from a woman aged 60-75 years with acute or convalescent COVID-19. The CDR3 is CASAKNTGELFF. CDR3 sequence (DNA): TGTGCCAGCGCTAAGAACACCGGGGAGCTGTTTTTT.